This is a list of T cell receptor beta chains from one sample in a study of cytomegalovirus exposure and HLA in healthy donors. Clones were sequenced by immunoSEQ multiplex PCR, and TCRdb holds only the in-frame ones, with some missing. The table shows some 30,000 clones, with 65% to 90% occurring only once. The specimen sequenced was PBMCs. All receptors come from a young woman in good health and CMV-seronegative. The CDR3 runs from the conserved cysteine through the conserved F or W. The order of the fields is D gene, V gene, J gene, clone size, CDR3 DNA, CDR3 protein. A D gene is named only where the DNA matches it firmly. Some rows have no size entry. The others give once, few or many, or a class for an expanded clone.

>-|TRBV27|TRBJ1-4|-
TGTGCCAGCAGAAGACAAGGCAGGATAGAAGAAAAACTGTTTTTT
CASRRQGRIEEKLFF
>TRBD2|TRBV6-5|TRBJ2-1|-
TGTGCCAGCAGTTACTCTCGCGGGAGCCATGAGCAGTTCTTC
CASSYSRGSHEQFF
>TRBD2|TRBV7-8|TRBJ2-5|-
TGTGCCAGCAGCTCCTTAGCGGGAGTGGAAGAGACCCAGTACTTC
CASSSLAGVEETQYF
>TRBD1|TRBV27|TRBJ2-3|-
TGTGCCAGCAGCCCAAAACAGGGGGGACACACAGATACGCAGTATTTT
CASSPKQGGHTDTQYF
>-|TRBV13|TRBJ1-1|-
TGTGCCAGCAGCCCGATGAGCCTCGGACTCCTGAACACTGAAGCTTTCTTT
CASSPMSLGLLNTEAFF
>TRBD2|TRBV7-3|TRBJ2-3|-
TGTGCCAGCAGCAAGGGAGGGACTAGCGGGGTGCAGGATACGCAGTATTTT
CASSKGGTSGVQDTQYF
>-|TRBV2|TRBJ1-4|-
TGTGCCAGCAGTTCAACTAGGCTAAGGGATGAAAAACTGTTTTTT
CASSSTRLRDEKLFF
>-|TRBV19|TRBJ2-1|-
TGTGCCAGTACCCGAGCGGGCCCCTATCGGGTCAATGAGCAGTTCTTC
CASTRAGPYRVNEQFF
>-|TRBV7-2|TRBJ2-3|-
TGTGCCAGCAGCTTAGGGCTAGGGCTCCGGGGACTGACGCAGTATTTT
CASSLGLGLRGLTQYF
>TRBD2|TRBV7-2|TRBJ2-1|-
TGTGCCAGCAGCTTAGAAGGGACTAGCGGGATTCGTGAGCAGTTCTTC
CASSLEGTSGIREQFF
>-|TRBV5-1|TRBJ2-7|-
TGCGCCAGCAGCTTGGACCCTGACACCTACGAGCAGTACTTC
CASSLDPDTYEQYF
>-|TRBV2|TRBJ1-2|-
TGTGCCAGCACCGGACAGCCCCCCCCTTATGATAACTATGGCTACACCTTC
CASTGQPPPYDNYGYTF
>TRBD2|TRBV7-9|TRBJ2-3|-
TGTGCCAGCACGGCTCTAGCGGGTCGCACAGATACGCAGTATTTT
CASTALAGRTDTQYF
>TRBD1|TRBV6-6|TRBJ1-5|-
TGTGCCAGCAAATCTGGGGACAGGGGGCGGGGGCAGCCCCAGCATTTT
CASKSGDRGRGQPQHF
>TRBD2|TRBV27|TRBJ2-1|-
TGTGCCAGCAGTTTATTCAGCGGGAGCTCCTACAATGAGCAGTTCTTC
CASSLFSGSSYNEQFF
>TRBD1|TRBV6-5|TRBJ2-7|-
TGTGCCAGCAGTTATGGGTCCGGGACAGCCGCCTACGAGCAGTACTTC
CASSYGSGTAAYEQYF
>-|TRBV11-3|TRBJ2-1|-
TGTGCCAGCAGCTTACGGGTCGACAGTTTGGGCCACAATGAGCAGTTCTTC
CASSLRVDSLGHNEQFF
>-|TRBV6-5|TRBJ2-7|-
TGTGCCAGCAGTTCACTACAAGCGGGTGAGCAGTACTTC
CASSSLQAGEQYF
>-|TRBV28|TRBJ1-2|-
TGTGCCAGCAGTTCTTATGGCTACACCTTC
CASSSYGYTF
>TRBD2|TRBV9|TRBJ2-4|-
TGTGCCAGCAGCTCAGGACTAGCGAACATTCAGTACTTC
CASSSGLANIQYF
>TRBD1|TRBV18|TRBJ2-7|-
TGTGCCAGCTCACGGGGGACAGGGTCTGATTACGAGCAGTACTTC
CASSRGTGSDYEQYF
>-|TRBV9|TRBJ2-5|-
TGTGCCAGCAGCTGGGGGGGGGCGGGGCAAGAGACCCAGTACTTC
CASSWGGAGQETQYF
>TRBD1|TRBV27|TRBJ2-7|-
TGTGCCAGCAGGACAGGGTTCAACGAGCAGTACTTC
CASRTGFNEQYF
>-|TRBV28|TRBJ1-1|once
TGTGCCAGCGGATCTAGGAGATCGATGAACACTGAAGCTTTCTTT
CASGSRRSMNTEAFF
>TRBD2|TRBV25-1|TRBJ2-3|-
TGTGCCAGCAGTCCGCCGGCGGGAGGGCCTAGCACAGATACGCAGTATTTT
CASSPPAGGPSTDTQYF
>-|TRBV29-1|TRBJ2-7|-
TGCAGCGCCCGACGCGACAGTTACGAGCAGTACTTC
CSARRDSYEQYF
>-|TRBV9|TRBJ2-1|-
TGTGCCAGCAGCGTCGGAGGAAACAATGAGCAGTTCTTC
CASSVGGNNEQFF
>-|TRBV28|TRBJ2-4|-
TGTGCCAGCAGAGGACAGACCCTAGCCAAAAACATTCAGTACTTC
CASRGQTLAKNIQYF
>-|TRBV7-9|TRBJ2-1|-
TGTGCCAGCAGCTTAGCGTTTGGTTCTAGCTGGGTATTCTTC
CASSLAFGSSWVFF
>-|TRBV6-1|TRBJ2-2|-
TGTGCCAGCATTCCGGGTTCGAACACCGGGGAGCTGTTTTTT
CASIPGSNTGELFF
>-|TRBV11-1|TRBJ2-5|-
TGTGCCAGCAGCTTAGTAGGGGAAGGTCCGACCCAGTACTTC
CASSLVGEGPTQYF
>-|TRBV21-1|TRBJ2-7|once
TGTGCCAGCAGCACAAGGGGACAACCCCTCGGGCAGTACTTC
CASSTRGQPLGQYF
>TRBD2|TRBV27|TRBJ2-5|-
TGTGCCAGCAGTTCCCGACTAGCAGTATGGGAGACCCAGTACTTC
CASSSRLAVWETQYF
>TRBD2|TRBV7-2|TRBJ2-1|-
TGTGCCAGCAGCTTAAGGTCTCGGACTAGCGAATACAATGAGCAGTTCTTC
CASSLRSRTSEYNEQFF
>TRBD1|TRBV7-9|TRBJ1-6|-
TGTGCCAGCAGCTTAGAGAGACAGGGTCGTTCACCCCTCCACTTT
CASSLERQGRSPLHF
>TRBD2|TRBV19|TRBJ2-1|-
TGTGCCAGTAGTGTACTAGCGGGAACAAGCTCCTACAATGAGCAGTTCTTC
CASSVLAGTSSYNEQFF
>TRBD2|TRBV6-1|TRBJ2-1|few
TGTGCCAGCAGAGCGGGAGACGACTCCTACAATGAGCAGTTCTTC
CASRAGDDSYNEQFF
>-|TRBV2|TRBJ1-6|-
TGTGCCAGCAGTGAAGCCACTCTAAATTCACCCCTCCACTTT
CASSEATLNSPLHF
>TRBD1|TRBV25-1|TRBJ2-2|-
TGTGCCAGCAGTCAGTCGGACAGGGGAGGCACCGGGGAGCTGTTTTTT
CASSQSDRGGTGELFF
>TRBD2|TRBV7-2|TRBJ2-3|-
TGTGCCAGCAGCTCTAGACTAGCGGGGGGCGGAGATACGCAGTATTTT
CASSSRLAGGGDTQYF
>-|TRBV19|TRBJ2-1|-
TGTGCCAGTAATGGTGGCGGCCCCTACAATGAGCAGTTCTTC
CASNGGGPYNEQFF
>TRBD2|TRBV13|TRBJ2-3|few
TGTGCCAGCAGCTTAGTCGGCGGGGGGGCCGAAGATACGCAGTATTTT
CASSLVGGGAEDTQYF
>TRBD2|TRBV2|TRBJ2-7|-
TGTGCCAGCAGTGACTTAGCGGGGAGATCCTACGAGCAGTACTTC
CASSDLAGRSYEQYF
>TRBD2|TRBV7-2|TRBJ2-5|-
TGTGCCAGCAGGTCGGGGGGGCCGGAGACCCAGTACTTC
CASRSGGPETQYF
>TRBD2|TRBV9|TRBJ2-6|-
TGTGCCAGCAGCGTAGCGGGGGGAGGGGCCAACGTCCTGACTTTC
CASSVAGGGANVLTF
>TRBD1|TRBV7-9|TRBJ1-1|-
TGTGCCAGCAGCCGACTCCGGGACAGACAACATAACACTGAAGCTTTCTTT
CASSRLRDRQHNTEAFF
>TRBD2|TRBV9|TRBJ2-1|-
TGTGCCAGCAGGGGGGTAGCGGGAGATCATGAGCAGTTCTTC
CASRGVAGDHEQFF
>-|TRBV19|TRBJ1-4|-
TGTGCCAGTAGTACAGGGCCGTATAATGAAAAACTGTTTTTT
CASSTGPYNEKLFF